Below are 10 T cell receptor beta chains sequenced from a single sample in a study of shared clonotypes between healthy human individuals. Profiling relied on immunoSEQ multiplex PCR, and the TCRdb table lists in-frame clones only, not all of them. The repertoire has around 690,000 clones, around 90% of them found once; the top ten carry less than 40%. The sequencing sample was made of memory CD8+ T cells from PBMCs. The subset denotes: CD45RO+ cells pooled with CCR7-negative TemRA cells. The origin of the receptors is a man between 18 and 29 years old in good health. Some clones in this sample may be carry-over from other donors' samples.

A note on this clone: The same CDR3 also results from other DNA sequences found in this sample. The chain joins TRBV9 to TRBJ2-1; a possible D gene is TRBD1 (5 bases). Trimming took off 0 bases at V and 4 bases at J, with 11 bases between the two ends. The CDR3 contains 15 residues. The germline CDR1 and CDR2 sequences are SGDLS and YYNGEE. CDR3 bases: TGTGCCAGCAGCGTAGCTACGACAGTATACAATGAGCAGTTCTTC. This gives the protein CASSVATTVYNEQFF.

The J gene is TRBJ2-6, the V gene TRBV9; 12 nucleotides match TRBD2. CDR1 is SGDLS, CDR2 YYNGEE, per germline. The ends lost 3 bases at V and 0 bases at J; junction bases unmatched: 4. The CDR3 has 18 residues. As DNA, the CDR3 is TGTGCCAGCAGCGCCCCGACTAGCGGGAGCTCTGGGGCCAACGTCCTGACTTTC. Translation: CASSAPTSGSSGANVLTF.

This clone was found once. The chain carries TRBV29-1 and TRBJ2-7; 8 bases map to TRBD1. This CDR3 is built from 13 residues. Unmatched junction bases numbered 7, after V lost 7 bases and J lost 2 bases. Germline CDR1 and CDR2: SQVTM and ANQGSEA. The CDR3 spells CSGMTGVPYEQYF. CDR3 nucleotide sequence: TGCAGCGGGATGACAGGGGTTCCCTACGAGCAGTACTTC.

The chain joins TRBV4-2 to TRBJ2-5; D tentatively reads TRBD1 or TRBD2 (5 bases each). Germline CDR1 and CDR2: LGHNA and YNFKEQ. V dropped 5 bases and J dropped 3 bases, with 10 bases sitting between them. The CDR3 consists of 13 residues. For the CDR3, the DNA is TGTGCCAGCAGCTATCAGGGAGAAGAGACCCAGTACTTC. Its translation is CASSYQGEETQYF.

This clone was counted a few times. The chain couples TRBV18 to TRBJ2-3; TRBD1 matches at 7 bases. V lost 5 bases to trimming and J lost 2 bases; unmatched junction nucleotides: 7. CDR1 KGHSH and CDR2 LQKENI come from the germline V gene. This CDR3 is built from 15 residues. This chain's CDR3 is CASSTTGALTDTQYF. In DNA, the CDR3 is TGTGCCAGCTCAACTACAGGGGCCCTCACAGATACGCAGTATTTT.

The CDR3 DNA follows: TGTGCCAGCAGCTTACCAGCTCCCGGGGAGCTGTTTTTT. Translated, it gives CASSLPAPGELFF. The chain is built from TRBV7-8 and TRBJ2-2; D unresolved. Germline V gives CDR1 SGHVS, CDR2 FQNEAQ. CDR3 length: 13 residues. The ends were cut back, 2 bases at V and 6 bases at J, with 7 bases in the middle.

The chain has TRBV27 and TRBJ2-1, with D uncertain. V was trimmed by 6 bases and J by 1 base, leaving 16 bases between them. In germline, CDR1 is MNHEY, CDR2 SMNVEV (reference sequence). CDR3 size: 16 residues. CDR3 bases: TGTGCCAGCAGCCCCTCCCCAGGATTATCCTACAATGAGCAGTTCTTC. Protein: CASSPSPGLSYNEQFF.

This chain uses TRBV25-1 with TRBJ2-5; D not resolved. The CDR3 spans 12 residues. V lost 3 bases, J lost 5 bases, and 7 bases lay in between. Germline CDR1 is MGHDK and CDR2 is SYGVNS. DNA of the CDR3: TGTGCCAGCAGTGAGGTGGGGGAGACCCAGTACTTC. Amino acids: CASSEVGETQYF.

V usage is TRBV2 and J usage is TRBJ2-1, with TRBD1 matching 8 bases. Germline loops: CDR1 SNHLY, CDR2 FYNNEI. Trimming at V came to 11 bases and at J to 0 bases, leaving 24 bases not matched to a gene. The CDR3 runs to 20 residues. CDR3: CAYLAGQASFGLGSYNEQFF. The CDR3 DNA sequence: TGTGCCTATCTCGCGGGACAGGCCTCCTTTGGACTTGGCTCCTACAATGAGCAGTTCTTC. The variable domain in full, with the rest retrieved from reference TRBV2 and TRBJ2-1, is EPEVTQTPSHQVTQMGQEVILRCVPISNHLYFYWYRQILGQKVEFLVSFYNNEISEKSEIFDDQFSVERPDGSNFTLKIRSTKLEDSAMYFCAYLAGQASFGLGSYNEQFFGPGTRLTVL.

CDR3 amino acids: CASSFQGAGNEQFF. CDR3 bases: TGTGCCAGCAGCTTTCAGGGGGCAGGCAATGAGCAGTTCTTC. The chain carries TRBV5-6 and TRBJ2-1; 8 nucleotides line up with TRBD1. The CDR3 totals 14 residues. V gave up 2 bases and J gave up 6 bases; unmatched junction bases: 4. The germline CDR1 and CDR2 sequences are SGHDT and YYEEEE.